The source of this T cell receptor beta chain is a study of chemoradiotherapy in HPV16-positive cancers. Study background: Candidate HPV-specific clones and shared TCR motifs came from a couple of HPV16-positive patients. General study results and limits: Candidate HPV-specific clones and E7-related TCR motifs grew in tumor during treatment. For HPV16-positive patients, expanding HPV-responsive T cells associated with longer recurrence-free survival.

The table came from immunoSEQ multiplex PCR; TCRdb's copy has only in-frame clones and leaves some out. Of about 3,900 clones in the sample, about 72% were seen once. The CDR3 spans 16 residues. The germline CDR1 and CDR2 sequences are LNHDA and SQIVND (reference sequence). With V trimmed by 0 bases and J by 7 bases, 6 bases remained unmatched. Regarding this clone: Its target is unknown.

Repertoires were sampled repeatedly during chemoradiotherapy. Here the sequenced sample was tumor tissue, taken from a patient who underwent chemoradiotherapy. The V call is TRBV19, the J call TRBJ1-2; 12 positions match TRBD1. This clonotype originated in a human donor with HPV-associated anogenital cancer. CDR3 sequence (DNA): TGTGCCAGTAGTATAGAAGATGGGACAGGGGGCCTTGGCTACACCTTC. This encodes CASSIEDGTGGLGYTF.